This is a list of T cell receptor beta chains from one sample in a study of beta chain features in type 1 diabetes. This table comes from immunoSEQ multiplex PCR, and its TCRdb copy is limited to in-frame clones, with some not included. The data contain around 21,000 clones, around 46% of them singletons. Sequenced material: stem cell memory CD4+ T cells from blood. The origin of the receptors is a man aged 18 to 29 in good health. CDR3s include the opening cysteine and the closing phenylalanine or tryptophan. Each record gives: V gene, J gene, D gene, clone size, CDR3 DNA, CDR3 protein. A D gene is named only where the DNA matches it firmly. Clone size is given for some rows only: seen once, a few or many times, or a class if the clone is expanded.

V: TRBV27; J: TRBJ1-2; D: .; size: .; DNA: TGTGCCAGCAGTTTATCGGGGGGGCTTAACTATGGCTACACCTTC; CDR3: CASSLSGGLNYGYTF
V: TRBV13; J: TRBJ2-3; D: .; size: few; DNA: TGTGCCAGCAGCCGTTGGAGGGATACGCAGTATTTT; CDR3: CASSRWRDTQYF
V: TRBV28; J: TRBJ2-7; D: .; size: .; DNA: TGTGCCAGCAGTTTCGTAGGGCTAGCGAATGACGAGCAGTACTTC; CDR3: CASSFVGLANDEQYF
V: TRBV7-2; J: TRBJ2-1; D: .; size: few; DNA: TGTGCCAGCAGCTTAGTGGGCCTGAACACTGTTTCGTACAATGAGCAGTTCTTC; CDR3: CASSLVGLNTVSYNEQFF
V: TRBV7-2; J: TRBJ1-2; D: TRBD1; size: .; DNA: TGTGCCAGCAGCGGTTCCGGGACAGTCAATTATGGCTACACCTTC; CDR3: CASSGSGTVNYGYTF
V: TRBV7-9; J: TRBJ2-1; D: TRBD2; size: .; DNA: TGTGCCAGCAGCTTAGTCAGCGGGGGATCCTACAATGAGCAGTTCTTC; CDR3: CASSLVSGGSYNEQFF
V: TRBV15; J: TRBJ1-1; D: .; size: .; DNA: TGTGCCACCAGCACTAGGCGGGAAAGGAACACTGAAGCTTTCTTT; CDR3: CATSTRRERNTEAFF
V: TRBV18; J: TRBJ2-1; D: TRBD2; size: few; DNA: TGTGCCAGCTCATTAGCGGGAGGGCCATCCAATGAGCAGTTCTTC; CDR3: CASSLAGGPSNEQFF
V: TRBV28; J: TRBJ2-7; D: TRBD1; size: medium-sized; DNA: TGTGCCAGCAGCAGGACAGGGAGCGAGCAGTACTTC; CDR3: CASSRTGSEQYF
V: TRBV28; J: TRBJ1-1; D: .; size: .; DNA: TGTGCCAGCAGTTTGGGCCTGAACACTGAAGCTTTCTTT; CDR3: CASSLGLNTEAFF
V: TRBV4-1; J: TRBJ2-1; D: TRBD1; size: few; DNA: TGCGCCAGCAGCCAAGATTTCATAGGGGGCCGGCAGTTCTTC; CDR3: CASSQDFIGGRQFF
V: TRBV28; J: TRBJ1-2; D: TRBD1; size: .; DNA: TGTGCCAGCAGTTCCCGAATGCCCGACAGGGTTGATGGCTACACCTTC; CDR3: CASSSRMPDRVDGYTF
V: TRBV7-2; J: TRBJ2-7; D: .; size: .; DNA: TGTGCCAGCAGCCCCCGTGGAGGGGCCTACGAGCAGTACTTC; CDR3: CASSPRGGAYEQYF
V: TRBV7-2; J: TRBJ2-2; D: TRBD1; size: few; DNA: TGTGCCAGCAGCTTAGGGCCGGGACAGCTAACAAGGGCCGGGGAGCTGTTTTTT; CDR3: CASSLGPGQLTRAGELFF
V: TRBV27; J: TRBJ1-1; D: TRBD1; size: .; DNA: TGTGCCAGCAGTTTGGACAGGGGGTATGAAGCTTTCTTT; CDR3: CASSLDRGYEAFF
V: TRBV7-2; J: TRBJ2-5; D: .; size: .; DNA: TGTGCCAGCAGCTGGTTTGCTAGCGCGGAAAGGAGAGAGACCCAGTACTTC; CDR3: CASSWFASAERRETQYF
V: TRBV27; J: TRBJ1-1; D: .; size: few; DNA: TGTGCCAGCGGTAAGAACAGGGAGGGGATTGAAGCTTTCTTT; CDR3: CASGKNREGIEAFF
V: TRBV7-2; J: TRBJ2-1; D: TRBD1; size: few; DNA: TGTGCCAGCAGCCGGGACAGGGGCTACAATGAGCAGTTCTTC; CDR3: CASSRDRGYNEQFF
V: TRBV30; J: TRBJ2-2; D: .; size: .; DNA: TGTGCCTGGAGTGTAATGGCAGGGGTAGTCGGCGGGGAGCTGTTTTTT; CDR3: CAWSVMAGVVGGELFF
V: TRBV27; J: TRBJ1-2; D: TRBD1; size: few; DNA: TGTGCCAGCAGTTTATCGGGGACAGGAGGAATCTATGGCTACACCTTC; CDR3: CASSLSGTGGIYGYTF
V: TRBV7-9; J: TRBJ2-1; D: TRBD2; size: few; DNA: TGTGCCAGCAGCCTAGTAGGGCGGACTAGAGCGGACAATGAGCAGTTCTTC; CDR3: CASSLVGRTRADNEQFF
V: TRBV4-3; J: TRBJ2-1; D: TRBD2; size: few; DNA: TGCGCCAGCAGCCAAGATCCCAGCGGGGGGGGTCGGGAGCAGTTCTTC; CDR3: CASSQDPSGGGREQFF
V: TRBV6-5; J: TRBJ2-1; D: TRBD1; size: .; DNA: TGTGCCAGCAGGGCACCGGGACAGGGGATTTGGGGCCAGTTCTTC; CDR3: CASRAPGQGIWGQFF
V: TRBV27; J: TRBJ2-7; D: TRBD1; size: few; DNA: TGTGCCAGCACCCTACCCGGGACAGGGCCCTCCTACGAGCAGTACTTC; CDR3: CASTLPGTGPSYEQYF
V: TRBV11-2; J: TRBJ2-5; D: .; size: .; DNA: TGTGCCAGCAGCTTCGGAGAGACCCAGTACTTC; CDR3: CASSFGETQYF
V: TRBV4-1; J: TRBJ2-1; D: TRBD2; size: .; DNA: TGCGCCAGCAGCCAAATTGCGGCGGGAGGGCCGCTCGATGAGCAGTTCTTC; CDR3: CASSQIAAGGPLDEQFF
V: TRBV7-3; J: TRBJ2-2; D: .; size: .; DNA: TGTGCCAGCAGCTTCGTCACCGGGGAGCTGTTTTTT; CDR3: CASSFVTGELFF
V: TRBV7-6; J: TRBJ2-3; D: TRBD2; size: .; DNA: TGTGCCAGCAGCCCACGGACTAGCGGGGGCGGGACAGATACGCAGTATTTT; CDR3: CASSPRTSGGGTDTQYF
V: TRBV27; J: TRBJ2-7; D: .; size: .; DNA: TGTGCCAGCAGTTTAAGTGGGAGAGGGTACGAGCAGTACTTC; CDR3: CASSLSGRGYEQYF
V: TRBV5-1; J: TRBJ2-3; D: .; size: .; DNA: TGCGCCAGCAGCTTGGCAGGAGATACGCAGTATTTT; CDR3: CASSLAGDTQYF
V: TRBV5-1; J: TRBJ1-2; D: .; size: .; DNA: TGCGCCAGCAGCTTGGCGCCGGGATCTAACTATGGCTACACCTTC; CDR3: CASSLAPGSNYGYTF
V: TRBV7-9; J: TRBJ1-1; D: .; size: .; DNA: TGTTCTCTATTGGGCCGAGCAGTATTGAACACTGAAGCTTTCTTT; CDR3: CSLLGRAVLNTEAFF
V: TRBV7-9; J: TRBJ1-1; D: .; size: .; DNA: TGTGCCAGCAGCCCCAGGGGATGGACTGAAGCTTTCTTT; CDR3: CASSPRGWTEAFF
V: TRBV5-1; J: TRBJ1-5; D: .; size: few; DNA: TGCGCCAGCAGCGCGGGACTAGACCAGCCCCAGCATTTT; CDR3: CASSAGLDQPQHF
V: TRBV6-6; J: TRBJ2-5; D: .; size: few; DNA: TGTGCCAGCAGTTACGGAGCTAGTGCAGAGACCCAGTACTTC; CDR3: CASSYGASAETQYF
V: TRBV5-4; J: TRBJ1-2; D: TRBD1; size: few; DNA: TGTGCCAGCAGCCCTCAGGGGGCGGGTAACTATGGCTACACCTTC; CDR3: CASSPQGAGNYGYTF
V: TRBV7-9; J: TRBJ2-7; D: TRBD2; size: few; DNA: TGTGCCAGCAGCCTTAGCGGGAGTGAGTACGAGCAGTACTTC; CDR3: CASSLSGSEYEQYF
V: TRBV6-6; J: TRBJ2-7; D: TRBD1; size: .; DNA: TGTGCCAGCAGTTTCGGACAGGGGGTTATTAGTTACGAGCAGTACTTC; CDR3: CASSFGQGVISYEQYF
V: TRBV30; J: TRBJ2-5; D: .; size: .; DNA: TGTGCCTGGGATCCGGGGCAAGAGACCCAGTACTTC; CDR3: CAWDPGQETQYF
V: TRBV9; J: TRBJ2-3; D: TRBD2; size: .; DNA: TGTGCCAGCAGCGTACGGCTAGCGGGAGGGCCGGGGACAGATACGCAGTATTTT; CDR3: CASSVRLAGGPGTDTQYF
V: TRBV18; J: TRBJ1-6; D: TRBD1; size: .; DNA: TGTGCCAGCTCACCTTGGACAGGGAACTATAATTCACCCCTCCACTTT; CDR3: CASSPWTGNYNSPLHF
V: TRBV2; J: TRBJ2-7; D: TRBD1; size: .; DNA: TGTGCCAGCAACCTTGACAGGGTAGAGGTCTTCTTC; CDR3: CASNLDRVEVFF
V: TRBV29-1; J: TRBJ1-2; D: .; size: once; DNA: TGCAGCGTTGTAGGACAAGACAACCCTGGCTACACCTTC; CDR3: CSVVGQDNPGYTF
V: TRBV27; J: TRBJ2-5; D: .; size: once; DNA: TGTGCCAGCAGAGACAGGGGACTAGCCCAGGAGACCCAGTACTTC; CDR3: CASRDRGLAQETQYF
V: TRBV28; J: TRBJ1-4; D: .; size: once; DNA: TGTGCCAGCAGGTATACAACAACTAATGAAAAACTGTTTTTT; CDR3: CASRYTTTNEKLFF
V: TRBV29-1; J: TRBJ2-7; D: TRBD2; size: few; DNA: TGCAGCGTGGGCCGGACTAGCGGTTACGAGCAGTACTTC; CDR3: CSVGRTSGYEQYF
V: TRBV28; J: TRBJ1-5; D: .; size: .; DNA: TGTGCCAGCATTTCGCGGGGACGCAATCAGCCCCAGCATTTT; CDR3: CASISRGRNQPQHF
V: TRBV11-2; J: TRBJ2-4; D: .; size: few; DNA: TGTGCCAGCAGCTCAACACGGGGGGCAAGAAACATTCAGTACTTC; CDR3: CASSSTRGARNIQYF
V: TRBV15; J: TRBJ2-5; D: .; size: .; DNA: TGTGCCACCAGCAGAGATAGGCAGGGCCAAGAGACCCAGTACTTC; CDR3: CATSRDRQGQETQYF
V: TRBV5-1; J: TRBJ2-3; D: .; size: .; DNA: TGCGCCAGCACTTTACGACAGGATGGCACAGATACGCAGTATTTT; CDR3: CASTLRQDGTDTQYF
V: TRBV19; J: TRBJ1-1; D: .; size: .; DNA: TGTGCCAGTAGTATAGCCCCTGGGCAAGCAAACACTGAAGCTTTCTTT; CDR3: CASSIAPGQANTEAFF
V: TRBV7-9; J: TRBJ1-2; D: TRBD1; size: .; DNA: TGTGCCAGCAGCCCGTCAGGGGGCTATGGCTACACCTTC; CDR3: CASSPSGGYGYTF
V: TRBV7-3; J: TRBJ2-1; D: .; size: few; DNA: TGTGCCAGCAGCCCTACCGTGGGGAGCTCCTACAATGAGCAGTTCTTC; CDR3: CASSPTVGSSYNEQFF
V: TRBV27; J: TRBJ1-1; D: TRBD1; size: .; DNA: TGTGCCAGCAGTTTCAGGGGGCCCACTGAAGCTTTCTTT; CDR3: CASSFRGPTEAFF
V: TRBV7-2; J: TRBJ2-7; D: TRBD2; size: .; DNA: TGTGCCAGCAGCGGCCCGGGACTAGCGGGGGGGGGCGAGCAGTACTTC; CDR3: CASSGPGLAGGGEQYF